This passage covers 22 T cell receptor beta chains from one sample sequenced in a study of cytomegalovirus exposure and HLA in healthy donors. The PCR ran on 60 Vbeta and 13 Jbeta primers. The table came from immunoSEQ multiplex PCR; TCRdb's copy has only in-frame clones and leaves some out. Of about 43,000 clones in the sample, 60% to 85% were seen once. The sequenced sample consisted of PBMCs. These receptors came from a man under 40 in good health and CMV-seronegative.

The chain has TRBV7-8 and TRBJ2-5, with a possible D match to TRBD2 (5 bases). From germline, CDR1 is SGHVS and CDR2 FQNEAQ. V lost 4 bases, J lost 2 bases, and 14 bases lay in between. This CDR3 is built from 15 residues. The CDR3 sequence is CASSYGRAPQETQYF. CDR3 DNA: TGTGCCAGCAGCTATGGGCGGGCCCCGCAAGAGACCCAGTACTTC.

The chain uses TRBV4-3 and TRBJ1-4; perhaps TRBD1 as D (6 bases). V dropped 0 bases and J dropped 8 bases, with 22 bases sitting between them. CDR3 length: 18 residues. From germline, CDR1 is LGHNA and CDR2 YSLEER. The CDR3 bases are TGCGCCAGCAGCCAAGATGTACGGGACACCCCCGAGTGGGAAAAACTGTTTTTT. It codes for CASSQDVRDTPEWEKLFF.

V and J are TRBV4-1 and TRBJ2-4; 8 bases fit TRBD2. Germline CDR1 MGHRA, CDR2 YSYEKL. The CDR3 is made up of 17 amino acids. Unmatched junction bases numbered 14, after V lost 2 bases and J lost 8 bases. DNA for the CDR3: TGCGCCAGCAGCCAAAAAAGCGGGAGCGGGATGCGAGACATTCAGTACTTC. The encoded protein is CASSQKSGSGMRDIQYF.

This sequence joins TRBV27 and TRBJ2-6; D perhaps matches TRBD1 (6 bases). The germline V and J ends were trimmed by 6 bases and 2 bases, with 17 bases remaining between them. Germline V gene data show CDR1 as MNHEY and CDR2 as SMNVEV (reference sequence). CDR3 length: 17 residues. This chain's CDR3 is CASSSATGTAGANVLTF. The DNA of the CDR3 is TGTGCCAGCAGCAGTGCTACAGGGACGGCTGGGGCCAACGTCCTGACTTTC.

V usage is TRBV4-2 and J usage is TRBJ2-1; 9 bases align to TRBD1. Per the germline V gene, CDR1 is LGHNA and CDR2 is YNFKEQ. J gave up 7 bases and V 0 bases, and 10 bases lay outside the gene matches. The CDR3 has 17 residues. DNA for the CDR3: TGTGCCAGCAGCCAAGATCCTCCATCACAGGGGGCGAATGAGCAGTTCTTC. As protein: CASSQDPPSQGANEQFF.

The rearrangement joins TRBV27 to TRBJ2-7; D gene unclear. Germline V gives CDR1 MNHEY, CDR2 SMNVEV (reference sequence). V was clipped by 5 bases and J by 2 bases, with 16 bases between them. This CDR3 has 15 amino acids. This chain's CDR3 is CASSQIGTETYEQYF. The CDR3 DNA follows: TGTGCCAGCAGTCAAATCGGAACAGAGACCTACGAGCAGTACTTC.

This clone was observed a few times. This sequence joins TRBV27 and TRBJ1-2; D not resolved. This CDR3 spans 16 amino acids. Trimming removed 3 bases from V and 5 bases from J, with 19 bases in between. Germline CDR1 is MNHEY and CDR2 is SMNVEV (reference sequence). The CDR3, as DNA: TGTGCCAGCAGTTTCTCAACTTCAGGAAGTCGGTATGGCTACACCTTC. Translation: CASSFSTSGSRYGYTF.

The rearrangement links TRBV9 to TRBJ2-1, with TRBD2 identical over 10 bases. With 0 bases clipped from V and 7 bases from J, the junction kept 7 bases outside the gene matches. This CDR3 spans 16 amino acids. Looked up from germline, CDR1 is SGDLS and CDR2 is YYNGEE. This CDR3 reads CASSVVASGGTNEQFF. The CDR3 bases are TGTGCCAGCAGCGTAGTGGCTAGCGGGGGTACTAATGAGCAGTTCTTC. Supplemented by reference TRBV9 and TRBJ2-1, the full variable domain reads DSGVTQTPKHLITATGQRVTLRCSPRSGDLSVYWYQQSLDQGLQFLIQYYNGEERAKGNILERFSAQQFPDLHSELNLSSLELGDSALYFCASSVVASGGTNEQFFGPGTRLTVL.

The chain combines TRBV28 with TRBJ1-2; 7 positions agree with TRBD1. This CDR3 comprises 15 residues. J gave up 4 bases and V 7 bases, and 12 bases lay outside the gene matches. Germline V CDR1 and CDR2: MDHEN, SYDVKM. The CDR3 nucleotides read TGTGCCAGCAATTCCAGGGGGTTAGTTCGCTATGGCTACACCTTC. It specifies CASNSRGLVRYGYTF.

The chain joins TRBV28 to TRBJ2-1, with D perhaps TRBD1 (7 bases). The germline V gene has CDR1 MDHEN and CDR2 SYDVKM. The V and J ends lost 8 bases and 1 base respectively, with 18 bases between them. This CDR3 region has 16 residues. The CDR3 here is CASWGQGGISYNEQFF. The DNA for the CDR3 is TGTGCCAGCTGGGGGCAGGGGGGTATTTCCTACAATGAGCAGTTCTTC.

CDR3 nucleotide sequence: TGTGCCAGCAGTGACATATACAGCCGAAATCAGCCCCAGCATTTT. Its translation is CASSDIYSRNQPQHF. This chain joins TRBV6-4 and TRBJ1-5; D is unresolved. Trimming pared 2 bases from V and 4 bases from J, leaving 12 bases between. The CDR3 totals 15 residues. Germline V gene sequence: CDR1 MRHNA, CDR2 SNTAGT.

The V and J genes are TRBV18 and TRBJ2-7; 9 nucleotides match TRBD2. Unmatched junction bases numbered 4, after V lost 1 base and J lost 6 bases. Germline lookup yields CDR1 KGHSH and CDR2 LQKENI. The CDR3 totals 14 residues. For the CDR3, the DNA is TGTGCCAGCTCACCACTAGCGGGGGCGGGCGAGCAGTACTTC. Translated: CASSPLAGAGEQYF.

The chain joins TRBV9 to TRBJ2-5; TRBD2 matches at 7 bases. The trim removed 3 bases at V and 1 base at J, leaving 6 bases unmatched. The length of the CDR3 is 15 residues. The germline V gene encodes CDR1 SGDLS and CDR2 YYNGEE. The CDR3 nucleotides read TGTGCCAGCAGCGGCGGGGGAACAATCCAAGAGACCCAGTACTTC. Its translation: CASSGGGTIQETQYF.

This chain's CDR3 is CASSTVGASTGELFF. Written as DNA, the CDR3 is TGTGCCAGTAGTACCGTAGGGGCGAGCACCGGGGAGCTGTTTTTT. The genes are TRBV19 and TRBJ2-2; perhaps TRBD1 as D (5 bases). The CDR3 is made up of 15 amino acids. CDR1 and CDR2 (germline): LNHDA, SQIVND (reference sequence). V lost 4 bases and J 4 bases, leaving 13 bases between the germline ends. Together with reference TRBV19 and TRBJ2-2, the CDR3 gives the full variable domain: DGGITQSPKYLFRKEGQNVTLSCEQNLNHDAMYWYRQDPGQGLRLIYYSQIVNDFQKGDIAEGYSVSREKKESFPLTVTSAQKNPTAFYLCASSTVGASTGELFFGEGSRLTVL.

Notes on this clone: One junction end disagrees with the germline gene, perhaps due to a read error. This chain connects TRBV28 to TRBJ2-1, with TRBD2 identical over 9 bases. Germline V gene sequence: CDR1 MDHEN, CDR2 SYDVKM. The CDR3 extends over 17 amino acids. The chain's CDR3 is CASSSPATSGFYNGQFF. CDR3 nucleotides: TGTGCCAGCTCAAGCCCCGCGACTAGCGGTTTTTACAATGGGCAGTTCTTC.

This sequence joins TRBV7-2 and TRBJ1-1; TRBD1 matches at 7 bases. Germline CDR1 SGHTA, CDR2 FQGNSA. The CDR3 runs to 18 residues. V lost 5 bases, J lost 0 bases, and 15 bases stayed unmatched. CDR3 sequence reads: CASSLSTGNLHMNTEAFF. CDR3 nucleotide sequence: TGTGCCAGCAGCCTATCGACAGGGAACCTACACATGAACACTGAAGCTTTCTTT.

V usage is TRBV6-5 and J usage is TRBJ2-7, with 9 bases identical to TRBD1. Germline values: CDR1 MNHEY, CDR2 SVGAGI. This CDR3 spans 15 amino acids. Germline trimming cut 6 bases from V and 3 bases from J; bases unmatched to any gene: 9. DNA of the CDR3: TGTGCCAGCAGGCAACCGGGACAGGGACGCTACGAGCAGTACTTC. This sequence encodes CASRQPGQGRYEQYF.

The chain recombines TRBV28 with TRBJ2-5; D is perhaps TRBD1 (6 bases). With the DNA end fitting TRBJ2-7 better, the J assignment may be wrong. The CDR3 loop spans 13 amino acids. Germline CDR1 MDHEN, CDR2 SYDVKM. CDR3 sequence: CASSSTGTYEQYF. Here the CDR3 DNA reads TGTGCCAGCAGTTCTACAGGGACCTACGAGCAGTACTTC.

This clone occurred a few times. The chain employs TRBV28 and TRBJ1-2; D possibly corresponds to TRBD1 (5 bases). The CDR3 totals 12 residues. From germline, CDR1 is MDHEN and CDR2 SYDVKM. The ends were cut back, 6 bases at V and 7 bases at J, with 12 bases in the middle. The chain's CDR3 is CASSRWGSGYTF. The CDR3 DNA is TGTGCCAGCAGCCGTTGGGGCTCTGGCTACACCTTC.

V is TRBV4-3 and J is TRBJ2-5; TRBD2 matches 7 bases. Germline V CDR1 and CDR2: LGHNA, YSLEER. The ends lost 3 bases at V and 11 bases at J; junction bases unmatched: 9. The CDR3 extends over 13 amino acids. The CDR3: CASSQAGGREQYF. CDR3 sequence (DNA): TGCGCCAGCAGCCAGGCCGGGGGGAGGGAGCAGTACTTC.

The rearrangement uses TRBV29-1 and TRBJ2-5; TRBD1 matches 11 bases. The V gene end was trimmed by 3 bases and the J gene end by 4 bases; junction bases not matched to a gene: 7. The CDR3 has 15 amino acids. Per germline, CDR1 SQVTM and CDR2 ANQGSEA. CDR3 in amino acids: CSVDLDRGRRETQYF. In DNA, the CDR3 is TGCAGCGTTGACCTGGACAGGGGGCGCCGAGAGACCCAGTACTTC.

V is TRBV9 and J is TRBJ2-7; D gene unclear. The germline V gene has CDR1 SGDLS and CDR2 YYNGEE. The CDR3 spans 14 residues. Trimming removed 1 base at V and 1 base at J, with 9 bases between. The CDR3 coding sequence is TGTGCCAGCAGCGTACGCGCGGAGTCCTACGAGCAGTACTTC. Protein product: CASSVRAESYEQYF.